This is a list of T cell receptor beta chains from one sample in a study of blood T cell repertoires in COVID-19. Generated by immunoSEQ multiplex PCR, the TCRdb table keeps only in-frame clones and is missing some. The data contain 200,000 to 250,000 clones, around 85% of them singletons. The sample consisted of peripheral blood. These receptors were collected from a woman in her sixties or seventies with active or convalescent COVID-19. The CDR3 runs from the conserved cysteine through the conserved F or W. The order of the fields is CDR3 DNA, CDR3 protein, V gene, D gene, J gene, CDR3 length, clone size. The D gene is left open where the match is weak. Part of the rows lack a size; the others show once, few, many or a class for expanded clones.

cdr3_nt: TGTGCCAGCAGCTTAGCGCTAAGCAATCAGCCCCAGCATTTT; cdr3_aa: CASSLALSNQPQHF; v_call: TRBV7-9; d_call: -; j_call: TRBJ1-5; cdr3_length: 14; clone_size: -
cdr3_nt: TGTGCCAGCAGCTCGGACATACTGATATACAATGAGCAGTTCTTC; cdr3_aa: CASSSDILIYNEQFF; v_call: TRBV7-9; d_call: -; j_call: TRBJ2-1; cdr3_length: 15; clone_size: -
cdr3_nt: TGTGCCAGCAGCTTATATAGCGGGAGCGGCTTCAATGAGCAGTTCTTC; cdr3_aa: CASSLYSGSGFNEQFF; v_call: TRBV11-3; d_call: TRBD2; j_call: TRBJ2-1; cdr3_length: 16; clone_size: -
cdr3_nt: TGTGCCAGCAGCTTAGTCACAGTATCATTCTACAATGAGCAGTTCTTC; cdr3_aa: CASSLVTVSFYNEQFF; v_call: TRBV7-6; d_call: -; j_call: TRBJ2-1; cdr3_length: 16; clone_size: -
cdr3_nt: TGTGCCAGCAGCCCGGGACTATCAAACATTCAGTACTTC; cdr3_aa: CASSPGLSNIQYF; v_call: TRBV11-2; d_call: TRBD2; j_call: TRBJ2-4; cdr3_length: 13; clone_size: -
cdr3_nt: TGTGCCAGCAGCTCGCGGACTAGCCGATCAGATACGCAGTATTTT; cdr3_aa: CASSSRTSRSDTQYF; v_call: TRBV5-5; d_call: TRBD2; j_call: TRBJ2-3; cdr3_length: 15; clone_size: -
cdr3_nt: TGTGCCAGCAGCTTAGCAGGGGACAATCAGCCCCAGCATTTT; cdr3_aa: CASSLAGDNQPQHF; v_call: TRBV7-9; d_call: -; j_call: TRBJ1-5; cdr3_length: 14; clone_size: few
cdr3_nt: TGTGCCAGCAGTACCGGGACAGGGGGCACAGATACGCAGTATTTT; cdr3_aa: CASSTGTGGTDTQYF; v_call: TRBV28; d_call: TRBD1; j_call: TRBJ2-3; cdr3_length: 15; clone_size: -
cdr3_nt: TGTGCCAGCTCACCAGGAGACAGCCGCTATGGCTACACCTTC; cdr3_aa: CASSPGDSRYGYTF; v_call: TRBV18; d_call: -; j_call: TRBJ1-2; cdr3_length: 14; clone_size: once
cdr3_nt: TGTGCCACCAAGGTTAGCCTAAGCTCCTACAATGAGCAGTTCTTC; cdr3_aa: CATKVSLSSYNEQFF; v_call: TRBV19; d_call: -; j_call: TRBJ2-1; cdr3_length: 15; clone_size: -
cdr3_nt: TGTGCCAGCAGCTCCGGGACTAGGATGGTTGGGGATACGCAGTATTTT; cdr3_aa: CASSSGTRMVGDTQYF; v_call: TRBV7-6; d_call: TRBD2; j_call: TRBJ2-3; cdr3_length: 16; clone_size: -
cdr3_nt: TGTGCCAGCAGTAATAGCCTAAGCGGGGGGACAGATACGCAGTATTTT; cdr3_aa: CASSNSLSGGTDTQYF; v_call: TRBV6-2/TRBV6-3; d_call: TRBD2; j_call: TRBJ2-3; cdr3_length: 16; clone_size: -
cdr3_nt: TGTGCCAGCAGCTTGGGCCTCGGACAGGGGGTCGATGGCTACACCTTC; cdr3_aa: CASSLGLGQGVDGYTF; v_call: TRBV5-8; d_call: TRBD1; j_call: TRBJ1-2; cdr3_length: 16; clone_size: -
cdr3_nt: TGTGCCAGCAGCTCATACACTAGCGGGGGATACAATGAGCAGTTCTTC; cdr3_aa: CASSSYTSGGYNEQFF; v_call: TRBV9; d_call: TRBD2; j_call: TRBJ2-1; cdr3_length: 16; clone_size: -
cdr3_nt: TGTGCCAGCAGTCGCCAGGGACAGGCTGAAGCTTTCTTT; cdr3_aa: CASSRQGQAEAFF; v_call: TRBV12-3/TRBV12-4; d_call: TRBD1; j_call: TRBJ1-1; cdr3_length: 13; clone_size: -
cdr3_nt: TGTGCCAGCAGTCAATTAGAAGACTATGGCTACACCTTC; cdr3_aa: CASSQLEDYGYTF; v_call: TRBV12-3/TRBV12-4; d_call: -; j_call: TRBJ1-2; cdr3_length: 13; clone_size: -
cdr3_nt: TGTGCCAGCAGCTACGGGACAGGGGCTGGAGAGACCCAGTACTTC; cdr3_aa: CASSYGTGAGETQYF; v_call: TRBV5-6; d_call: TRBD1; j_call: TRBJ2-5; cdr3_length: 15; clone_size: -
cdr3_nt: TGTGCCAGCATGCCGGGGGACAACTATGGCTACACCTTC; cdr3_aa: CASMPGDNYGYTF; v_call: TRBV7-2; d_call: -; j_call: TRBJ1-2; cdr3_length: 13; clone_size: -
cdr3_nt: TGTGCCAGCAGCCTAAATAGCGGAAACTACAATGAGCAGTTCTTC; cdr3_aa: CASSLNSGNYNEQFF; v_call: TRBV3-1/TRBV3-2; d_call: -; j_call: TRBJ2-1; cdr3_length: 15; clone_size: -
cdr3_nt: TGTGCCAGTGGGGAGGGGACCGGGGAGCTGTTTTTT; cdr3_aa: CASGEGTGELFF; v_call: TRBV19; d_call: TRBD2; j_call: TRBJ2-2; cdr3_length: 12; clone_size: -
cdr3_nt: TGCGCCAGCAGCCAAGATGGAGATGGCTACACCTTC; cdr3_aa: CASSQDGDGYTF; v_call: TRBV4-1; d_call: -; j_call: TRBJ1-2; cdr3_length: 12; clone_size: once
cdr3_nt: TGTGCCAGCAGCTTGGATTCGGCTAGCCGGTTCAATGAGCAGTTCTTC; cdr3_aa: CASSLDSASRFNEQFF; v_call: TRBV5-4; d_call: -; j_call: TRBJ2-1; cdr3_length: 16; clone_size: -
cdr3_nt: TGCGCCAGCAGCATGACTCTTCCACCCTCTGGGGCCAACGTCCTGACTTTC; cdr3_aa: CASSMTLPPSGANVLTF; v_call: TRBV5-1; d_call: -; j_call: TRBJ2-6; cdr3_length: 17; clone_size: -
cdr3_nt: TGTGCCAGCAGTTATTTTTCCTACCTCTTCTCTGGAAACACCATATATTTT; cdr3_aa: CASSYFSYLFSGNTIYF; v_call: TRBV6-4; d_call: -; j_call: TRBJ1-3; cdr3_length: 17; clone_size: -
cdr3_nt: TGTGCCAGCAGCTTTCTCAGCGAGTCGGGGGAGCTGTTTTTT; cdr3_aa: CASSFLSESGELFF; v_call: TRBV5-5; d_call: -; j_call: TRBJ2-2; cdr3_length: 14; clone_size: -
cdr3_nt: TGTGCCAGCAGCTTAAGTGGCAGCTACAATGAGCAGTTCTTC; cdr3_aa: CASSLSGSYNEQFF; v_call: TRBV7-3; d_call: -; j_call: TRBJ2-1; cdr3_length: 14; clone_size: once
cdr3_nt: TGTGCCAGCAGTTTACGGGGCTACACCTTC; cdr3_aa: CASSLRGYTF; v_call: TRBV27; d_call: -; j_call: TRBJ1-2; cdr3_length: 10; clone_size: -
cdr3_nt: TGTGCCAGCTCACAAACAGGGAATAGCAATCAGCCCCAGCATTTT; cdr3_aa: CASSQTGNSNQPQHF; v_call: TRBV18; d_call: -; j_call: TRBJ1-5; cdr3_length: 15; clone_size: -
cdr3_nt: TGCGCCAGCAGCTTGAATGCGGGAGGCAATCAGCCCCAGCATTTT; cdr3_aa: CASSLNAGGNQPQHF; v_call: TRBV5-1; d_call: -; j_call: TRBJ1-5; cdr3_length: 15; clone_size: -
cdr3_nt: TGTGCCAGCAGTGAAGATGACAGCCCCTACTATGGCTACACCTTC; cdr3_aa: CASSEDDSPYYGYTF; v_call: TRBV2; d_call: -; j_call: TRBJ1-2; cdr3_length: 15; clone_size: -
cdr3_nt: TGCAGCGTTGAACTCTTGAACTATCGGACAGATACGCAGTATTTT; cdr3_aa: CSVELLNYRTDTQYF; v_call: TRBV29-1; d_call: -; j_call: TRBJ2-3; cdr3_length: 15; clone_size: few
cdr3_nt: TGTGCCAGCAGCGTAGATCTGAGTTTCGGGGGGGAGCTGTTTTTT; cdr3_aa: CASSVDLSFGGELFF; v_call: TRBV9; d_call: -; j_call: TRBJ2-2; cdr3_length: 15; clone_size: -
cdr3_nt: TGTGCCAGCAGTGGAGGACAGGGTCAGTTCTACGAGCAGTACTTC; cdr3_aa: CASSGGQGQFYEQYF; v_call: TRBV2; d_call: TRBD1; j_call: TRBJ2-7; cdr3_length: 15; clone_size: -